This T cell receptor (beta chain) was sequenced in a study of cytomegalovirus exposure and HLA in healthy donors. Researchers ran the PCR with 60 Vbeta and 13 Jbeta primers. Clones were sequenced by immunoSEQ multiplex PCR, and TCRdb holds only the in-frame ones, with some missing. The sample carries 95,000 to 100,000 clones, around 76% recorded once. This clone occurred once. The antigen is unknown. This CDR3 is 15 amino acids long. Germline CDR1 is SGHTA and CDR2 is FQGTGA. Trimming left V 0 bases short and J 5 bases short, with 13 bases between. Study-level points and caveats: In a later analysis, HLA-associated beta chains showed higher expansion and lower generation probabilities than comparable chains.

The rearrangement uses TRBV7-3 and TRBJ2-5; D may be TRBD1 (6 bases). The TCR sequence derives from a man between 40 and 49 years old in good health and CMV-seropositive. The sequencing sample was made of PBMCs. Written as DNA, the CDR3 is TGTGCCAGCAGCTTAACTAACAGGGTGGCGGAGACCCAGTACTTC. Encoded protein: CASSLTNRVAETQYF.